Each of the 19 T cell receptor beta chains below was sequenced from the same sample in a study of cytomegalovirus exposure and HLA in healthy donors. Primers included in the PCR were 60 Vbeta and 13 Jbeta primers. Data came from immunoSEQ multiplex PCR; TCRdb stores just in-frame clones and leaves some out. The sample lists around 170,000 clones; over 75% were seen once. Sequencing was performed on PBMCs. These receptors were taken from a man in his forties in good health and CMV-seropositive.

The chain uses TRBV7-6 and TRBJ1-1; TRBD1 matches 8 bases. Germline V gene sequence: CDR1 SGHVS, CDR2 FNYEAQ. CDR3 length: 14 residues. Trimming cost V 5 bases and J 1 base; bases outside gene matches: 3. The CDR3 bases are TGTGCCAGCAGCCAGGGACAGGCGAACACTGAAGCTTTCTTT. Translation gives CASSQGQANTEAFF.

With respect to this clone: The sample holds other DNA sequences that translate to the same CDR3. This chain links TRBV18 with TRBJ2-2, with 10 bases identical to TRBD2. Per germline, CDR1 KGHSH and CDR2 LQKENI. This CDR3 has 16 amino acids. The J segment lost 2 bases and the V segment lost 3 bases, leaving 3 bases of the junction unmatched. Here the CDR3 reads CASSPRTSGNTGELFF. DNA for the CDR3: TGTGCCAGCTCACCTAGGACTAGCGGAAACACCGGGGAGCTGTTTTTT.

The chain couples TRBV9 to TRBJ1-1; TRBD1 matches 9 bases. The CDR3 contains 15 residues. V was pared by 4 bases and J by 4 bases, with 8 bases of the junction left unmatched. Germline CDR1 and CDR2: SGDLS and YYNGEE. CDR3 residues: CASSTSDRGGTEAFF. The CDR3 DNA is TGTGCCAGCAGCACCTCGGACAGGGGCGGCACTGAAGCTTTCTTT. Full variable domain (remainder filled in from reference TRBV9 and TRBJ1-1): DSGVTQTPKHLITATGQRVTLRCSPRSGDLSVYWYQQSLDQGLQFLIQYYNGEERAKGNILERFSAQQFPDLHSELNLSSLELGDSALYFCASSTSDRGGTEAFFGQGTRLTVV.

The rearrangement links TRBV11-3 to TRBJ2-2; TRBD2 aligns across 12 bases. The CDR3 length is 16 residues. V lost 5 bases to trimming and J lost 4 bases; unmatched junction nucleotides: 5. The germline V gene has CDR1 SGHNT and CDR2 YENEEA. The CDR3 reads CASSPGTSGSTGELFF. The DNA of the CDR3 is TGTGCCAGCAGCCCAGGGACTAGCGGGTCCACCGGGGAGCTGTTTTTT.

The V and J genes are TRBV7-8 and TRBJ2-4; D unresolved. Trimming removed 7 bases from V and 0 bases from J, with 13 bases in between. There are 15 residues in the CDR3. Looked up from germline, CDR1 is SGHVS and CDR2 is FQNEAQ. The CDR3: CASTPERAAKNIQYF. The CDR3 DNA sequence: TGTGCCAGCACCCCGGAGAGAGCAGCCAAAAACATTCAGTACTTC.

The V and J genes are TRBV6-6 and TRBJ2-7; tentatively, D is TRBD1 (5 bases). CDR3 length equals 13 residues. V gave up 4 bases and J gave up 7 bases, with 14 bases separating them. Germline assignment: CDR1 MNHNY and CDR2 SVGAGI (reference sequence). CDR3 loop: CASSFGQPWEQYF. As DNA, the CDR3 is TGTGCCAGCAGTTTCGGACAACCCTGGGAGCAGTACTTC.

The gene calls are TRBV27 and TRBJ2-7; D is possibly TRBD1 (6 bases). The CDR3 totals 19 residues. Germline V CDR1 and CDR2: MNHEY, SMNVEV (reference sequence). V shed 6 bases and J shed 0 bases, with 27 bases lying between them. In nucleotides, the CDR3 is TGTGCCAGCAGCTTTCGACAACCTAGCCCGGGACAACGCTCCTACGAGCAGTACTTC. Translated, it gives CASSFRQPSPGQRSYEQYF.

This chain joins TRBV5-1 and TRBJ2-6; TRBD2 might be the D (5 bases). CDR1 and CDR2 (germline): SGHRS, YFSETQ. Trimming took 3 bases from V and 0 from J, leaving 13 bases between them. This CDR3 contains 17 residues. Here the CDR3 reads CASSSPGYGSGANVLTF. The CDR3 DNA is TGCGCCAGCAGCTCCCCGGGATATGGCTCTGGGGCCAACGTCCTGACTTTC.

The DNA for the CDR3 is TGTGCCAGCAGTTTGCGCAGGAGCACAGATACGCAGTATTTT. Its translation: CASSLRRSTDTQYF. The chain has TRBV28 and TRBJ2-3; no firm D call. The V gene's germline CDR1 is MDHEN and CDR2 SYDVKM. The CDR3 is 14 residues long. The V and J ends lost 3 bases and 0 bases respectively, with 7 bases between them. Full variable domain (missing parts from reference TRBV28 and TRBJ2-3): DVKVTQSSRYLVKRTGEKVFLECVQDMDHENMFWYRQDPGLGLRLIYFSYDVKMKEKGDIPEGYSVSREKKERFSLILESASTNQTSMYLCASSLRRSTDTQYFGPGTRLTVL.

The chain has TRBV5-3 and TRBJ2-7; 11 nucleotides align to TRBD2. TRBV5-3 is recorded as an ORF, its role being uncertain. The V segment lost 5 bases and the J segment 0 bases; nucleotides outside the gene matches: 10. CDR3 size: 17 residues. CDR3 DNA sequence: TGTGCCAGAAGGCCCGGGTTAGCGGGGGGGAGCTCCTACGAGCAGTACTTC. Translated, it gives CARRPGLAGGSSYEQYF.

This clone was picked up a small number of times. The rearrangement joins TRBV5-8 to TRBJ2-1; 8 positions agree with TRBD1. CDR3 length: 15 residues. Germline V lookup: CDR1 SGHTS, CDR2 YDEGEE. Trimming took 0 bases from V and 6 from J; bases not matched to a gene: 5. The CDR3 sequence: CASSLGQGFLNEQFF. The CDR3 DNA sequence: TGTGCCAGCAGCTTGGGACAGGGGTTTCTCAATGAGCAGTTCTTC.

CDR3 in amino acids: CASTPESHYGYTF. The DNA of the CDR3 is TGTGCCAGCACCCCGGAGTCCCACTATGGCTACACCTTC. This rearrangement joins TRBV28 to TRBJ1-2; no definite D call. This CDR3 has 13 residues. The V gene's germline CDR1 is MDHEN and CDR2 SYDVKM. Trimming took off 7 bases at V and 3 bases at J, with 12 bases between the two ends.

This chain uses TRBV7-9 with TRBJ1-1, with D perhaps matching TRBD1 (5 bases). Germline V gene data show CDR1 as SEHNR and CDR2 as FQNEAQ (reference sequence). Trimming stripped 5 bases from V and 3 bases from J, with 19 bases between. The CDR3 contains 16 residues. Here the CDR3 DNA reads TGTGCCAGCAGCCGGAACCAATGGGGGGATGACACTGAAGCTTTCTTT. Translated, it gives CASSRNQWGDDTEAFF.

This clone was seen only once. V and J are TRBV6-5 and TRBJ1-1, with a possible D match to TRBD1 (6 bases). With 4 bases removed from V and 0 bases from J, the gap between germline ends came to 12 bases. The CDR3 is made up of 15 amino acids. Germline CDR1 MNHEY, CDR2 SVGAGI. CDR3 amino acids: CASSSKYRVNTEAFF. The CDR3 DNA reads as TGTGCCAGCAGTTCAAAATACAGGGTGAACACTGAAGCTTTCTTT.

The chain couples TRBV30 to TRBJ1-2, with TRBD1 matching over 9 bases. The CDR3 length is 14 residues. V gave up 5 bases and J gave up 2 bases; unmatched junction bases: 6. CDR1 and CDR2 (germline): GTSNPN, SVGIG (reference sequence). CDR3 sequence (DNA): TGTGCCTGGGGTCATGGGACAGGGAACTATGGCTACACCTTC. This codes for CAWGHGTGNYGYTF.

The chain uses TRBV15 and TRBJ2-3; 7 positions match TRBD2. J was trimmed by 2 bases and V by 6 bases; bases with no gene match: 14. CDR1 is LNHNV, CDR2 YYDKDF, per germline (reference sequence). The length of the CDR3 is 17 residues. CDR3 in amino acids: CATRSGGGGESTDTQYF. In DNA form, the CDR3 reads TGTGCCACCAGGTCGGGCGGCGGGGGAGAGTCCACAGATACGCAGTATTTT.

The chain combines TRBV19 with TRBJ2-6; the match to TRBD2 covers 13 bases. Germline CDR1 LNHDA, CDR2 SQIVND (reference sequence). Unmatched junction bases numbered 3, after V lost 5 bases and J lost 2 bases. The CDR3 extends over 17 amino acids. The CDR3 loop is CASSSGLAGAGANVLTF. CDR3 DNA sequence: TGTGCCAGTAGTTCAGGACTAGCGGGGGCTGGGGCCAACGTCCTGACTTTC.

The chain links TRBV6-4 to TRBJ1-2; D possibly corresponds to TRBD1 (6 bases). The V gene lost 3 bases and the J gene lost 6 bases, with 14 bases spanning the gap. This CDR3 has 14 amino acids. Germline-derived CDR1 and CDR2 are MRHNA and SNTAGT. CDR3 nucleotide sequence: TGTGCCAGCAGTGATGGGGTCAGGGGCCATGGCTACACCTTC. It is translated as CASSDGVRGHGYTF.

This clone occurred a few times. This sequence joins TRBV7-9 and TRBJ1-4; tentative D call: TRBD1 (5 bases). The CDR3 is made up of 16 amino acids. Deletions cut 4 bases from V and 8 bases from J, with 20 bases between. Germline assignment: CDR1 SEHNR and CDR2 FQNEAQ (reference sequence). CDR3 DNA sequence: TGTGCCAGCAGCTCCCCAGAGGATGGCAAGGGGGAAAAACTGTTTTTT. Residues: CASSSPEDGKGEKLFF. Filled out from reference TRBV7-9 and TRBJ1-4, the complete variable domain reads DTGVSQNPRHKITKRGQNVTFRCDPISEHNRLYWYRQTLGQGPEFLTYFQNEAQLEKSRLLSDRFSAERPKGSFSTLEIQRTEQGDSAMYLCASSSPEDGKGEKLFFGSGTQLSVL.